This TCR beta chain was retrieved from a study of T cell responses to AZD1222 COVID-19 vaccine. Data came from immunoSEQ multiplex PCR; TCRdb stores just in-frame clones and leaves some out. The data hold 150,000 to 200,000 clones, with 75% to 90% observed a single time. V lost 1 base and J 5 bases, leaving 8 bases between the germline ends. The germline V gene encodes CDR1 GTSNPN and CDR2 SVGIG (reference sequence). This CDR3 has 13 residues. The receptor was derived from an adult who received the MenACWY meningococcal vaccine as a control. The chain is built from TRBV30 and TRBJ1-4; D ambiguous. This sample comprised peripheral blood, obtained 28 days after the second dose of the MenACWY control vaccine. CDR3 in DNA: TGTGCCTGGAGTGACGGACTCAATGAAAAACTGTTTTTT. It translates to CAWSDGLNEKLFF.